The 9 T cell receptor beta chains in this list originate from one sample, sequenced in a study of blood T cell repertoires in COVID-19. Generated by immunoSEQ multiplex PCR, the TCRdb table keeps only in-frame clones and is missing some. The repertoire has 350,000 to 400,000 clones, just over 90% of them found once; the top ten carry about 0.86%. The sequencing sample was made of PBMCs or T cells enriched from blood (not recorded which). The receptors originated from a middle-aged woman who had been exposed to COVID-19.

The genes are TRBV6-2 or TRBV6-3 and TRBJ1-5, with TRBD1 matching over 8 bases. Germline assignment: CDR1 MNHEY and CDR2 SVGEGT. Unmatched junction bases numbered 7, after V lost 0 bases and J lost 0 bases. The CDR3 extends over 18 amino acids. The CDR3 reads CASSYSTGAGFSNQPQHF. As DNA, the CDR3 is TGTGCCAGCAGTTACTCGACAGGGGCGGGATTTAGCAATCAGCCCCAGCATTTT.

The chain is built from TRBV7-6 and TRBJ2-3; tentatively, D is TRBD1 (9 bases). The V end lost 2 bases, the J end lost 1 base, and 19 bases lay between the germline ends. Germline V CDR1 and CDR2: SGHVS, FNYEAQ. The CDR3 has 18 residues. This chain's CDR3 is CASSLREGTGSGTDTQYF. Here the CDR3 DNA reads TGTGCCAGCAGCTTACGGGAGGGGACAGGGAGTGGCACAGATACGCAGTATTTT.

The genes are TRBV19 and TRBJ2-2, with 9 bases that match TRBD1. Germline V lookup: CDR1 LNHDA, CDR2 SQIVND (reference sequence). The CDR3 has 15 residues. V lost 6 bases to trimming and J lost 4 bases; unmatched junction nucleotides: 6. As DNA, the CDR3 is TGTGCCAGTAGGACACAGGGGGCGAGCACCGGGGAGCTGTTTTTT. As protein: CASRTQGASTGELFF.

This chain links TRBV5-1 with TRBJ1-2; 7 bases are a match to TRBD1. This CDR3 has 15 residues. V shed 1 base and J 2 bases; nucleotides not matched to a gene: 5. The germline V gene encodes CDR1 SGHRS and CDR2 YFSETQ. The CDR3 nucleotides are TGCGCCAGCAGCTTGAAGGAAGGGGGCAACTATGGCTACACCTTC. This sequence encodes CASSLKEGGNYGYTF.

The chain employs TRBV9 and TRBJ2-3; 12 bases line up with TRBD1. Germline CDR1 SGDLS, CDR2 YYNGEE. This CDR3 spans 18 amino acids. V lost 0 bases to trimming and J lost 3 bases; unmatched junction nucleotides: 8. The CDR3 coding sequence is TGTGCCAGCAGCGTAGCCCGGGGACAGGGGGCGCGAACAGATACGCAGTATTTT. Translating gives CASSVARGQGARTDTQYF.

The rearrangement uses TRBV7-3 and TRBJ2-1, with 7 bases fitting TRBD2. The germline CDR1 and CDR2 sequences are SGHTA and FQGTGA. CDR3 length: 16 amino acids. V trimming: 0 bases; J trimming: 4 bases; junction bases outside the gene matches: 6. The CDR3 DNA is TGTGCCAGCAGCTTAACCGCGGGAGCCGGGTACAATGAGCAGTTCTTC. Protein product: CASSLTAGAGYNEQFF.

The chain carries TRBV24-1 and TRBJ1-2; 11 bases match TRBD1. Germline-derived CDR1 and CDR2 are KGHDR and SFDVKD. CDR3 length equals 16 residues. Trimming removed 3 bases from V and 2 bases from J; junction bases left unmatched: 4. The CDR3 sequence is CATSDRGTGGNYGYTF. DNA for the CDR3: TGTGCCACCAGTGATCGAGGGACAGGGGGGAACTATGGCTACACCTTC.

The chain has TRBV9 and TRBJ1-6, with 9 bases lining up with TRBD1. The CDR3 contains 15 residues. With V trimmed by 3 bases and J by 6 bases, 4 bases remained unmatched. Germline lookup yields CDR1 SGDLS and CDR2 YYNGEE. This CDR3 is CASSGTTGGNSPLHF. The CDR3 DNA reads TGTGCCAGCAGCGGAACGACAGGGGGTAATTCACCCCTCCACTTT.

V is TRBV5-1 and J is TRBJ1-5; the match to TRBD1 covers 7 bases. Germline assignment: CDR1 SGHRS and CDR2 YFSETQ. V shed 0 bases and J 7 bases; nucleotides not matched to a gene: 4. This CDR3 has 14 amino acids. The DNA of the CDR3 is TGCGCCAGCAGCTTGGTCGCAGGGGGACAGCCCCAGCATTTT. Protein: CASSLVAGGQPQHF. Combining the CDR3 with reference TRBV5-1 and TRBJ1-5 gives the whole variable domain KAGVTQTPRYLIKTRGQQVTLSCSPISGHRSVSWYQQTPGQGLQFLFEYFSETQRNKGNFPGRFSGRQFSNSRSEMNVSTLELGDSALYLCASSLVAGGQPQHFGDGTRLSIL.